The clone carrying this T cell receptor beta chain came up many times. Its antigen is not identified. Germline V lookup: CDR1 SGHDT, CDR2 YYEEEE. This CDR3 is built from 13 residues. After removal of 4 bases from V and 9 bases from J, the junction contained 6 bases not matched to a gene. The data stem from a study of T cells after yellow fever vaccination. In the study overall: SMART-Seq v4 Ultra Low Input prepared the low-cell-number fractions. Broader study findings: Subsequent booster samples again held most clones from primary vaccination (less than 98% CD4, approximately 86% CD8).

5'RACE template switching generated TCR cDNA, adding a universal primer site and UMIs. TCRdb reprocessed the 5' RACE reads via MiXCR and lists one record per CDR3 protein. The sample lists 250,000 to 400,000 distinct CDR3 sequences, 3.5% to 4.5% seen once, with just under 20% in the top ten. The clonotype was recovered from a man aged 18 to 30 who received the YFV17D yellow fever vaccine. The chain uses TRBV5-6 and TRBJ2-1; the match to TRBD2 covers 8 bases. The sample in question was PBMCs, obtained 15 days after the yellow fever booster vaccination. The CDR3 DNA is TGTGCCAGCAGCGCCGGGACTAGACGTGAGCAGTTCTTC. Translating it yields CASSAGTRREQFF. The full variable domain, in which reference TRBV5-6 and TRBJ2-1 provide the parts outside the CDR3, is DAGVTQSPTHLIKTRGQQVTLRCSPKSGHDTVSWYQQALGQGPQFIFQYYEEEERQRGNFPDRFSGHQFPNYSSELNVNALLLGDSALYLCASSAGTRREQFFGPGTRLTVL.